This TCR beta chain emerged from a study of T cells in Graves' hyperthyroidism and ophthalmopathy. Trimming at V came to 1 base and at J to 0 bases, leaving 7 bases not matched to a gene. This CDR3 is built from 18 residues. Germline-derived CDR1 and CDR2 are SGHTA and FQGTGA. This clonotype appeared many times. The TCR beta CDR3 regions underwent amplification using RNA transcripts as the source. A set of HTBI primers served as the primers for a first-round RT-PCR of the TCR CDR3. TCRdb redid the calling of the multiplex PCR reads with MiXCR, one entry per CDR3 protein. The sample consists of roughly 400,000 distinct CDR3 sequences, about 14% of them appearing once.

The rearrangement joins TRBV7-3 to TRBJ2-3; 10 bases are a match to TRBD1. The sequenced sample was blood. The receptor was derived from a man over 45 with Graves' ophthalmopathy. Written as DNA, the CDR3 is TGTGCCAGCAGCTTAATGGCCAGACAGGGGGCTAGCACAGATACGCAGTATTTT. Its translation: CASSLMARQGASTDTQYF.